This TCR beta chain emerged from a study of T cells in narcolepsy. Sequencing used immunoSEQ multiplex PCR; TCRdb keeps in-frame clones, though not all of them. Among around 39,000 clones listed, about 85% were seen once. The CDR3 runs to 16 residues. V lost 5 bases to trimming and J lost 0 bases; unmatched junction nucleotides: 5. Germline CDR1 reads SGHNT; CDR2 reads YYREEE (reference sequence). The chain links TRBV5-4 to TRBJ2-3, with 11 bases aligning to TRBD2. The sample comprised CD45RA- memory CD4+ T cells from PBMCs. The clonotype comes from a human donor with narcolepsy. This chain's CDR3 is CASSIAGGASTDTQYF. In nucleotides, the CDR3 is TGTGCCAGCAGTATAGCGGGGGGGGCTAGCACAGATACGCAGTATTTT. The full variable domain, in which reference TRBV5-4 and TRBJ2-3 provide the parts outside the CDR3, is ETGVTQSPTHLIKTRGQQVTLRCSSQSGHNTVSWYQQALGQGPQFIFQYYREEENGRGNFPPRFSGLQFPNYSSELNVNALELDDSALYLCASSIAGGASTDTQYFGPGTRLTVL.